The 2 T cell receptor beta chains given below trace back to one sample, sequenced in a study of cytomegalovirus exposure and HLA in healthy donors. TCRdb's table, derived via immunoSEQ multiplex PCR, lists solely in-frame clones and lacks some. The sample holds about 98,000 clones, roughly nine tenths seen once. The sample consisted of PBMCs. The receptors here all came from a man aged 18 to 29 in good health and CMV-seropositive.

The chain has TRBV19 and TRBJ2-6; no definite D call. The V end lost 7 bases, the J end lost 2 bases, and 15 bases lay between the germline ends. Germline V gives CDR1 LNHDA, CDR2 SQIVND (reference sequence). This CDR3 is built from 16 residues. The CDR3 nucleotides are TGTGCCAGTAAATGGCAGGCTGGTCCTGGGGCCAACGTCCTGACTTTC. Residues: CASKWQAGPGANVLTF.

The genes are TRBV2 and TRBJ2-1, with TRBD2 identical over 9 bases. The V and J ends lost 1 base and 4 bases, in that order; junction bases with no gene match: 8. There are 17 residues in the CDR3. Germline V gives CDR1 SNHLY, CDR2 FYNNEI. The CDR3 protein is CASSEDLGLAHYNEQFF. The CDR3 region has the DNA TGTGCCAGCAGTGAAGATTTAGGACTAGCGCATTACAATGAGCAGTTCTTC.